This is a list of T cell receptor beta chains from one sample in a study of cytomegalovirus exposure and HLA in healthy donors. Libraries were prepared by immunoSEQ multiplex PCR; TCRdb keeps only in-frame clonotypes and omits some of them. The data hold about 100,000 clones, with approximately 84% observed a single time. The sequenced sample consisted of PBMCs. Receptors were obtained from a man aged 25 to 40 in good health and CMV-seronegative. The CDR3 runs from the conserved cysteine through the conserved F or W. D genes are given only for firm matches. A row's size may be missing; if present it is once, few, many or a size class.

CDR3 DNA: TGTGCCAGCAGCCAAGCCGGGACAGGGGATGAAGCTTTCTTT; CDR3 protein: CASSQAGTGDEAFF; J gene: TRBJ1-1; V gene: TRBV4-2; D gene: TRBD1; clone size: .
CDR3 DNA: TGTGCCAGCAGACCGTCTAGCGGGACCCAGTACTTC; CDR3 protein: CASRPSSGTQYF; J gene: TRBJ2-5; V gene: TRBV28; D gene: TRBD2; clone size: .
CDR3 DNA: TGTGCCTGGAGCTTGGCGGGGAGCACTGAAGCTTTCTTT; CDR3 protein: CAWSLAGSTEAFF; J gene: TRBJ1-1; V gene: TRBV30; D gene: .; clone size: .
CDR3 DNA: TGCGCCAGCAGCCGCCGACTAGCGGAATACACAGATACGCAGTATTTT; CDR3 protein: CASSRRLAEYTDTQYF; J gene: TRBJ2-3; V gene: TRBV4-1; D gene: TRBD2; clone size: .
CDR3 DNA: TGTGCCAGCAGCAGAACCTCTAGCGGGGGGGACAATGAGCAGTTCTTC; CDR3 protein: CASSRTSSGGDNEQFF; J gene: TRBJ2-1; V gene: TRBV14; D gene: TRBD2; clone size: few
CDR3 DNA: TGTGCCAGCAGGAGACGGGGGTCGGGCAACGAGCAGTACTTC; CDR3 protein: CASRRRGSGNEQYF; J gene: TRBJ2-7; V gene: TRBV5-6; D gene: .; clone size: .
CDR3 DNA: TGCGCCAGCAGTAGCCAGGGATGGTACACCGGGGAGCTGTTTTTT; CDR3 protein: CASSSQGWYTGELFF; J gene: TRBJ2-2; V gene: TRBV10-2; D gene: .; clone size: once
CDR3 DNA: TGTGCCAGCAGTGAAGAACCAACAGGGTTTGGAGAGACCCAGTACTTC; CDR3 protein: CASSEEPTGFGETQYF; J gene: TRBJ2-5; V gene: TRBV2; D gene: .; clone size: .
CDR3 DNA: TGCAGCGTTGGGCCAGCCTCAGGAGAGACCCAGTACTTC; CDR3 protein: CSVGPASGETQYF; J gene: TRBJ2-5; V gene: TRBV29-1; D gene: .; clone size: .
CDR3 DNA: TGTGCCAGCAGCCAAGTTATGGGGGCGGACACCGGGGAGCTGTTTTTT; CDR3 protein: CASSQVMGADTGELFF; J gene: TRBJ2-2; V gene: TRBV4-2; D gene: .; clone size: .
CDR3 DNA: TGTGCCAGCAGCCCCCCAGGCCCCTACGAGCAGTACTTC; CDR3 protein: CASSPPGPYEQYF; J gene: TRBJ2-7; V gene: TRBV7-9; D gene: .; clone size: once
CDR3 DNA: TGTGCCACTAAGGGGGGGCCCCCCGGAGCTTTCTTT; CDR3 protein: CATKGGPPGAFF; J gene: TRBJ1-1; V gene: TRBV6-6; D gene: .; clone size: .
CDR3 DNA: TGCGCCAGCAGCCCCTCCTCGTCGGGTTCGGAGACCCAGTACTTC; CDR3 protein: CASSPSSSGSETQYF; J gene: TRBJ2-5; V gene: TRBV5-1; D gene: .; clone size: .
CDR3 DNA: TGTGCCAGTAGTATTGACTTTAGCAATCAGCCCCAGCATTTT; CDR3 protein: CASSIDFSNQPQHF; J gene: TRBJ1-5; V gene: TRBV19; D gene: .; clone size: .
CDR3 DNA: TGTGCCAGCAGACCTTCAGGGGGCCACGAGCAGTACTTC; CDR3 protein: CASRPSGGHEQYF; J gene: TRBJ2-7; V gene: TRBV11-2; D gene: TRBD1; clone size: .
CDR3 DNA: TGTGCCAGCAGGACAGGGGTGTATCATAATTCACCCCTCCACTTT; CDR3 protein: CASRTGVYHNSPLHF; J gene: TRBJ1-6; V gene: TRBV6-5; D gene: TRBD1; clone size: .
CDR3 DNA: TGTGCCAGCAGTTACTACCCCTACACAGATACGCAGTATTTT; CDR3 protein: CASSYYPYTDTQYF; J gene: TRBJ2-3; V gene: TRBV6-6; D gene: .; clone size: .
CDR3 DNA: TGCGCCAGCAGCTTGGAGCGGATTGGTAATACGCAGTATTTT; CDR3 protein: CASSLERIGNTQYF; J gene: TRBJ2-3; V gene: TRBV5-1; D gene: .; clone size: .
CDR3 DNA: TGTGCCAGCAGCCACGGACTAAACAATGAGCAGTTCTTC; CDR3 protein: CASSHGLNNEQFF; J gene: TRBJ2-1; V gene: TRBV11-2; D gene: .; clone size: .
CDR3 DNA: TGTGCCAGCAGCTCCAGGGCCGGGACAGGGGAATACACCTTC; CDR3 protein: CASSSRAGTGEYTF; J gene: TRBJ1-2; V gene: TRBV7-2; D gene: TRBD1; clone size: .